This note documents a single T cell receptor (beta chain) sequence. These data come from a study of cytomegalovirus exposure and HLA in healthy donors. J was trimmed by 3 bases and V by 5 bases; bases with no gene match: 4. This CDR3 has 14 amino acids. CDR1 and CDR2 (germline): SGHVS, FNYEAQ. The PCR ran on 60 Vbeta and 13 Jbeta primers. TCRdb's copy holds only in-frame clones and misses some; the assay was immunoSEQ multiplex PCR. The sample holds roughly 130,000 clones, 80% seen once. This clonotype originated in a male donor in good health and CMV-seronegative. V gene TRBV7-6 combines with J gene TRBJ2-3, with TRBD2 matching over 8 bases. The sample consisted of PBMCs. CDR3 in amino acids: CASSRAGGTDTQYF. The CDR3 nucleotides read TGTGCCAGCAGCCGGGCGGGGGGTACAGATACGCAGTATTTT.